Listed here are 18 T cell receptor beta chains from one sample, sequenced in a study of T cell repertoires in cytomegalovirus infection. TCRdb independently ran MiXCR on the reads; one entry per CDR3 protein. The data contain about a million distinct CDR3 sequences, approximately 33% of them singletons. No cognate antigen is known for these TCRs. The input for sequencing was cultured CD8+ T cells from PBMCs, taken from culture after CMV antigen stimulation. The receptors shown here come from a human donor in good health (CMV status not recorded). Some clones in this sample may be carry-over from other donors' samples.

This chain links TRBV7-3 with TRBJ1-2, with a possible D match to TRBD1 (5 bases). The CDR3 has 15 amino acids. Trimming shortened V by 5 bases and J by 2 bases, and 15 bases separated the two germline ends. Germline V lookup: CDR1 SGHTA, CDR2 FQGTGA. Here the CDR3 DNA reads TGTGCCAGCAGCCCCTATGGAGGGGCCAACTATGGCTACACCTTC. This gives the protein CASSPYGGANYGYTF.

The chain employs TRBV3-1 and TRBJ2-7; 7 bases map to TRBD2. Per the germline V gene, CDR1 is LGHDT and CDR2 is YNNKEL (reference sequence). This CDR3 comprises 14 residues. V trimming: 4 bases; J trimming: 2 bases; junction bases outside the gene matches: 5. DNA of the CDR3: TGTGCCAGCAGCCCGCGGGAGAGAGCCTACGAGCAGTACTTC. Its translation is CASSPRERAYEQYF.

This clonotype was counted only a few times. This chain links TRBV15 with TRBJ2-1; 8 nucleotides align to TRBD2. The length of the CDR3 is 18 residues. The V segment lost 0 bases and the J segment 4 bases; nucleotides outside the gene matches: 11. Germline-derived CDR1 and CDR2 are LNHNV and YYDKDF (reference sequence). The CDR3 DNA follows: TGTGCCACCAGCAGAGAGGTAACGAGCGGGGGACCGTACAATGAGCAGTTCTTC. It translates to CATSREVTSGGPYNEQFF.

V usage is TRBV4-1 and J usage is TRBJ1-3; D gene ambiguous. The CDR3 covers 19 residues. Germline loops: CDR1 MGHRA, CDR2 YSYEKL. V lost 1 base to trimming and J lost 0 bases, with 19 bases between them. The CDR3 spells CASSQVPSDLRSSGNTIYF. CDR3 nucleotide sequence: TGCGCCAGCAGCCAAGTGCCCTCGGACTTAAGAAGCTCTGGAAACACCATATATTTT.

This clonotype has only a few counts. The chain carries TRBV6-1 and TRBJ1-2; D perhaps matches TRBD1 (6 bases). The CDR3 totals 13 residues. Germline V lookup: CDR1 MNHNS, CDR2 SASEGT. Trimming stripped 6 bases from V and 4 bases from J, with 12 bases between. CDR3 in DNA: TGTGCCAGCAGCCTGGGACATTCCTATGGCTACACCTTC. As protein: CASSLGHSYGYTF.

This clonotype occurred many times. The chain's CDR3 is CASSRRGVSEAFF. The CDR3 DNA sequence: TGTGCCAGCAGCCGGAGAGGAGTGTCTGAAGCTTTCTTT. The chain recombines TRBV12-3 or TRBV12-4 with TRBJ1-1, with D hard to call. Trimming pared 6 bases from V and 6 bases from J, leaving 14 bases between. The CDR3 consists of 13 residues.

This clonotype was picked up many times. This chain uses TRBV12-3 or TRBV12-4 with TRBJ1-1; no clear D gene. The V gene lost 3 bases and the J gene lost 3 bases, with 11 bases spanning the gap. This CDR3 is 14 amino acids long. DNA for the CDR3: TGTGCCAGCAGTTTGGGAGGCTTGGACACTGAAGCTTTCTTT. The encoded protein is CASSLGGLDTEAFF.

The chain combines TRBV7-9 with TRBJ2-5; 7 bases match TRBD1. With 5 bases clipped from V and 4 bases from J, the junction kept 7 bases outside the gene matches. The CDR3 has 14 residues. Germline V CDR1 and CDR2: SEHNR, FQNEAQ (reference sequence). Here the CDR3 DNA reads TGTGCCAGCAGCATAACGACAGGGACAGAGACCCAGTACTTC. Protein sequence: CASSITTGTETQYF.

The chain links TRBV6-2 or TRBV6-3 to TRBJ2-7; a weak D match, TRBD1 (7 bases). Germline loops: CDR1 MNHEY, CDR2 SVGEGT. This CDR3 is 14 amino acids long. Trimming pared 6 bases from V and 2 bases from J, leaving 14 bases between. CDR3 loop: CASRKTGEAYEQYV. The DNA for the CDR3 is TGTGCCAGCAGGAAAACAGGGGAGGCCTACGAGCAGTACGTC.

This clonotype was observed a handful of times. This rearrangement joins TRBV2 to TRBJ1-5; 7 bases align to TRBD1. The CDR3 totals 16 residues. Unmatched junction bases numbered 12, after V lost 7 bases and J lost 3 bases. CDR1 and CDR2 (germline): SNHLY, FYNNEI. CDR3 in amino acids: CASTLGDSYDNQPQHF. In nucleotides, the CDR3 is TGTGCCAGCACCCTCGGGGACAGCTATGACAATCAGCCCCAGCATTTT.

This clonotype was counted between two and nine times. The chain is built from TRBV7-6 and TRBJ1-3; 7 nucleotides match TRBD1. V dropped 3 bases and J dropped 4; count of bases not matched to a gene: 3. The germline CDR1 and CDR2 sequences are SGHVS and FNYEAQ. The CDR3 consists of 14 residues. The CDR3 DNA reads as TGTGCCAGCAGCTTGGACAGGTCGGGAAACACCATATATTTT. It specifies CASSLDRSGNTIYF. Drawing the rest from reference TRBV7-6 and TRBJ1-3, the complete variable domain is GAGVSQSPRYKVTKRGQDVALRCDPISGHVSLYWYRQALGQGPEFLTYFNYEAQQDKSGLPNDRFSAERPEGSISTLTIQRTEQRDSAMYRCASSLDRSGNTIYFGEGSWLTVV.

This clonotype was recorded at least ten times. V and J are TRBV7-6 and TRBJ2-5, with D hard to call. The germline V gene has CDR1 SGHVS and CDR2 FNYEAQ. The CDR3 spans 12 residues. Trimming removed 0 bases at V and 7 bases at J, with 6 bases between. The DNA for the CDR3 is TGTGCCAGCAGCTTAGCGCGTGGGACCCAGTACTTC. As protein: CASSLARGTQYF.

The CDR3 is CASSLAPSGGYNEQFF. CDR3 bases: TGTGCCAGCAGTTTAGCCCCTAGCGGGGGATACAATGAGCAGTTCTTC. This sequence joins TRBV27 and TRBJ2-1; 10 positions agree with TRBD2. The CDR3 extends over 16 amino acids. Per the germline V gene, CDR1 is MNHEY and CDR2 is SMNVEV (reference sequence). Trimming took 2 bases from V and 4 from J; bases not matched to a gene: 5.

This clonotype was picked up a small number of times. The V and J genes are TRBV29-1 and TRBJ1-5; D gene ambiguous. Germline V gene data show CDR1 as SQVTM and CDR2 as ANQGSEA. Between the trimmed V and J ends, which lost 4 bases and 6 bases, there was a span of 13 bases. The CDR3 sequence is 13 residues long. CDR3 DNA: TGCAGCGTTGTGGTAAAAGACGGTCAGCCCCAGCATTTT. Translating it yields CSVVVKDGQPQHF.

This clonotype has only a few counts. The genes are TRBV10-3 and TRBJ1-2, with 11 bases lining up with TRBD1. The CDR3 extends over 14 amino acids. CDR1 and CDR2 from the germline V gene are ENHRY and SYGVKD. V shed 6 bases and J 8 bases; nucleotides not matched to a gene: 8. CDR3 coding DNA: TGTGCCATCAGCCGGGACAGGGGGGCCCTCGGCTACACCTTC. Protein product: CAISRDRGALGYTF.

This clonotype was seen more than once but under ten times. V gene TRBV3-1 combines with J gene TRBJ2-5; D is uncertain. The V and J ends lost 1 base and 1 base respectively, with 4 bases between them. Looked up from germline, CDR1 is LGHDT and CDR2 is YNNKEL (reference sequence). The CDR3 extends over 13 amino acids. For the CDR3, the DNA is TGTGCCAGCAGCCAAGGACCCCAAGAGACCCAGTACTTC. Translated: CASSQGPQETQYF.

In its sample, this clonotype was seen a few times. The germline gene is not matched at one end of the junction; a read error may be the cause. CDR3 sequence (DNA): TGTGCCAGCAGTTTCCGGGCCTTT. Translating it yields CASSFRAF. The genes are TRBV12-3 or TRBV12-4 and TRBJ2-3; D gene ambiguous. CDR3 length equals 8 residues.

The table lists this clonotype with a few counts. The chain is built from TRBV7-4 and TRBJ1-1, with unresolved D. Germline V gene data show CDR1 as SGHVT and CDR2 as SQSDAQ. The CDR3 runs to 12 residues. V dropped 4 bases and J dropped 7 bases, with 10 bases sitting between them. The DNA for the CDR3 is TGTGCCAGCAGCTCCTTGGACGGTGAAGCTTTCTTT. This codes for CASSSLDGEAFF.